These 5 T cell receptor beta chains originate from one sample sequenced in a study of blood T cell repertoires in COVID-19. Assay used: immunoSEQ multiplex PCR; TCRdb lists only in-frame clones, some missing. The sample lists approximately 210,000 clones; 83% were seen once. The sequenced sample consisted of peripheral blood. Source of these receptors: a woman aged 45-65 years with acute or convalescent COVID-19.

The chain links TRBV19 to TRBJ1-4; no reliable D call. Trimming pared 5 bases from V and 3 bases from J, leaving 13 bases between. The CDR3 consists of 15 residues. Germline CDR1 and CDR2: LNHDA and SQIVND (reference sequence). CDR3 region: CASSPMSVANEKLFF. The CDR3 bases are TGTGCCAGTAGTCCCATGTCAGTCGCTAATGAAAAACTGTTTTTT.

V is TRBV12-3 or TRBV12-4 and J is TRBJ2-5, with 7 nucleotides matching TRBD2. This CDR3 spans 13 amino acids. The V and J ends lost 7 bases and 1 base, in that order; junction bases with no gene match: 3. The CDR3 spells CASTGTIQETQYF. The CDR3 region has the DNA TGTGCCAGCACTGGGACTATCCAAGAGACCCAGTACTTC.

The count of this clone is one. The gene calls are TRBV5-1 and TRBJ2-1; D unclear. Germline CDR1 and CDR2: SGHRS and YFSETQ. V lost 2 bases, J lost 5 bases, and 5 bases lay in between. This CDR3 is 12 amino acids long. As DNA, the CDR3 is TGCGCCAGCAGCTTTTCTAACAATGAGCAGTTCTTC. This codes for CASSFSNNEQFF.

The V call is TRBV5-1, the J call TRBJ2-2, with TRBD1 identical over 8 bases. The V gene's germline CDR1 is SGHRS and CDR2 YFSETQ. The V segment lost 4 bases and the J segment 2 bases; nucleotides outside the gene matches: 10. The length of the CDR3 is 17 residues. Here the CDR3 reads CASSLRTGKFNTGELFF. DNA of the CDR3: TGCGCCAGCAGCCTAAGGACAGGGAAGTTCAACACCGGGGAGCTGTTTTTT.

The chain combines TRBV10-2 with TRBJ1-1; no definite D call. The ends were cut back, 7 bases at V and 0 bases at J, with 6 bases in the middle. The CDR3 loop spans 12 amino acids. Germline V gives CDR1 WSHSY, CDR2 SAAADI. The CDR3 reads CASKQVNTEAFF. The CDR3 region has the DNA TGCGCCAGCAAGCAGGTGAACACTGAAGCTTTCTTT.